This T cell receptor beta chain stems from a study of CD8 T cells in Susac syndrome. This clonotype was recorded once. Antigen: not known. The RNA input was roughly 0.45 to 1 ug, and it was reverse transcribed with random hexamers. immunoSEQ multiplex PCR amplified TCR beta CDR3 across 54 Vbeta, 13 Jbeta. TCRdb fed the immunoSEQ multiplex PCR reads into MiXCR, producing one record per CDR3 protein. This sample has approximately 150,000 distinct CDR3 sequences, with just over 90% found just once. In germline, CDR1 is DFQATT, CDR2 SNEGSKA (reference sequence). The V and J ends lost 0 bases and 4 bases, in that order; junction bases with no gene match: 4. There are 15 residues in the CDR3. Whole-study findings and limits: The study conceded that its TCR sequencing and HLA analysis involved relatively few individuals.

Controls were healthy donors chosen to match patients in age and sex. While CD8+ and CD4+ T cells were isolated negatively, TEMRA cells were enriched by FACS. Sequencing used CD4+ T cells from PBMCs. The sequence was obtained from a human donor in good health. V usage is TRBV20-1 and J usage is TRBJ2-3; 10 positions agree with TRBD2. CDR3 DNA sequence: TGCAGTGCTAGAGATTTAGCGGGAGGTCCAGATACGCAGTATTTT. Translating gives CSARDLAGGPDTQYF.